This TCR beta chain was recovered during a study of T-cell memory formation after mild COVID-19. With 4 bases removed from V and 7 bases from J, the gap between germline ends came to 14 bases. CDR1 and CDR2 (germline): SGHTA, FQGNSA. The CDR3 totals 14 residues. One entry per CDR3 protein, called by TCRdb with MiXCR from the 5' RACE reads. The sample carries about 260,000 distinct CDR3 sequences, roughly 16% recorded once. This TCR was recovered from a man aged 18 to 30 who had mild COVID-19 (a few samples of this study predate the infection). Cell type and time point are not known. Sequenced sample: PBMCs or a T cell subset sorted from them (not recorded which). The chain carries TRBV7-2 and TRBJ2-1, with D perhaps matching TRBD2 (6 bases). The CDR3 nucleotides are TGTGCCAGCAGCTCCCTGGCGGGGCAAAATGAGCAGTTCTTC. Its translation: CASSSLAGQNEQFF. Full variable domain (remainder filled in from reference TRBV7-2 and TRBJ2-1): GAGVSQSPSNKVTEKGKDVELRCDPISGHTALYWYRQSLGQGLEFLIYFQGNSAPDKSGLPSDRFSAERTGGSVSTLTIQRTQQEDSAVYLCASSSLAGQNEQFFGPGTRLTVL.